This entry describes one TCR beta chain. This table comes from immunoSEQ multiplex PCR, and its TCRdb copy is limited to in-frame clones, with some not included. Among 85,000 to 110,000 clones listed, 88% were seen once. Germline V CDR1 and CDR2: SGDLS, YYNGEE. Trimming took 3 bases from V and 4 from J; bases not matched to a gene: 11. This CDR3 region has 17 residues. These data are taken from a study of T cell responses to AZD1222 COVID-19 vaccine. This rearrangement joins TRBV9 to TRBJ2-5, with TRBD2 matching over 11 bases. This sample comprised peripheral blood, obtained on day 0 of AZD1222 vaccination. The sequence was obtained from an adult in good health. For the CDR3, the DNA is TGTGCCAGCAGCGGCAACGTCCTAGCGGGAGGAAGAGAGACCCAGTACTTC. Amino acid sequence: CASSGNVLAGGRETQYF.